The subject of this entry is one TCR beta chain. As yet, its antigen is unknown. Use of 60 Vbeta and 13 Jbeta primers characterized the PCR. Original processing notes: As a later analysis found, there were 60 million to 90 million unique TCR beta chains, of which 8.5 million to 14 million were shared. Profiling relied on immunoSEQ multiplex PCR, and the TCRdb table lists in-frame clones only, not all of them. V and J calls and clone size come straight from that table; D and trimming were deduced from the DNA. The sample table includes about 58,000 clones. This CDR3 is built from 15 residues. Germline V gene lookup returns CDR1 MNHNS and CDR2 SASEGT. V lost 7 bases to trimming and J lost 6 bases, with 16 bases between them. This sample was taken from a study of cytomegalovirus exposure and HLA in healthy donors. Study-level points and caveats: Researchers catalogued over 150 TCR beta chains as cytomegalovirus-associated. In vitro testing confirmed a few CMV-associated chains as specific for CMV antigens.

The TCR was taken from a woman aged 18-35 years in good health and CMV-seronegative. Sequencing used PBMCs. The rearrangement links TRBV6-1 to TRBJ1-6; possible D gene TRBD1, 6 bases. The DNA for the CDR3 is TGTGCCAGCACGGAAGCGGGACATACTAATTCACCCCTCCACTTT. Translated, it gives CASTEAGHTNSPLHF.